This TCR beta chain was sequenced during a study of blood T cell repertoires in COVID-19. For the study at large: Acute-phase and convalescent COVID-19 samples originated in the United States, Italy and Spain. T cells, B-cell-depleted T cells, or PBMCs supplied cDNA or gDNA.

Germline assignment: CDR1 SGHRS and CDR2 YFSETQ. Germline trimming cut 4 bases from V and 3 bases from J; bases unmatched to any gene: 3. This CDR3 is 15 amino acids long. Authors' processing steps: Nucleated cell counts were estimated from reference gene primer amplification. The data were produced by immunoSEQ multiplex PCR, yet TCRdb's version contains in-frame clones alone and is incomplete. The DNA gave D and trimming, while V, J and clone size come from that table. The sample consists of fewer than 200,000 clones, over 75% of them appearing once. The origin of this receptor is a woman between 65 and 79 years old with acute or convalescent COVID-19. Sequenced: peripheral blood. The gene calls are TRBV5-1 and TRBJ2-6, with 8 bases lining up with TRBD1. The chain's CDR3 is CASSKTGDGANVLTF. The CDR3 coding sequence is TGCGCCAGCAGCAAGACAGGGGATGGGGCCAACGTCCTGACTTTC.